The next 27 T cell receptor beta chains were all read from a single sample in a study of T cell changes during pregnancy in multiple sclerosis. The repertoire was sequenced with immunoSEQ multiplex PCR; TCRdb's copy has only in-frame clones and lacks some. Of around 66,000 clones listed, 91% are singletons. The source material was peripheral blood, sampled after pregnancy. The receptor set was obtained from a female donor in good health, enrolled as a control in a pregnancy study.

The V and J genes are TRBV12-5 and TRBJ1-1, with D possibly matching TRBD1 (6 bases). The V gene lost 4 bases and the J gene lost 5 bases, with 14 bases spanning the gap. Germline lookup yields CDR1 LGHNT and CDR2 FRNRAP. The CDR3 extends over 14 amino acids. The CDR3 protein is CASGSLGGGTEAFF. The DNA of the CDR3 is TGTGCTAGTGGTTCCCTAGGGGGGGGTACTGAAGCTTTCTTT.

The chain joins TRBV6-6 to TRBJ2-2; 7 bases align to TRBD2. The V gene's germline CDR1 is MNHNY and CDR2 SVGAGI (reference sequence). V was clipped by 8 bases and J by 4 bases; unmatched bases: 7. The CDR3 covers 14 residues. The DNA for the CDR3 is TGTGCCAGCGGGAACGGGGGGAGCACCGGGGAGCTGTTTTTT. The encoded protein is CASGNGGSTGELFF.

The J gene is TRBJ1-2, the V gene TRBV27, with D perhaps matching TRBD1 (5 bases). The CDR3 covers 15 residues. V was clipped by 4 bases and J by 4 bases, with 16 bases between them. Germline V gene lookup returns CDR1 MNHEY and CDR2 SMNVEV (reference sequence). The CDR3 region has the DNA TGTGCCAGCAGTTCGCTGACAGACTCCCTCTATGGCTACACCTTC. Protein sequence: CASSSLTDSLYGYTF.

The chain uses TRBV7-2 and TRBJ2-1; 12 positions agree with TRBD2. Germline V lookup: CDR1 SGHTA, CDR2 FQGNSA. V shed 5 bases, J shed 4 bases, and the junction held 3 bases outside the gene matches. CDR3 length: 15 residues. CDR3 in amino acids: CASSPTSGGYNEQFF. DNA of the CDR3: TGTGCCAGCAGCCCGACTAGCGGGGGTTACAATGAGCAGTTCTTC. Together with reference TRBV7-2 and TRBJ2-1, the CDR3 gives the full variable domain: GAGVSQSPSNKVTEKGKDVELRCDPISGHTALYWYRQSLGQGLEFLIYFQGNSAPDKSGLPSDRFSAERTGGSVSTLTIQRTQQEDSAVYLCASSPTSGGYNEQFFGPGTRLTVL.

The table lists this clone with a count of one. J is TRBJ1-1 and V is TRBV7-9; D unclear. CDR3 length equals 14 residues. CDR1 and CDR2 from the germline V gene are SEHNR and FQNEAQ (reference sequence). Trimming shortened V by 1 base and J by 4 bases, and 10 bases separated the two germline ends. For the CDR3, the DNA is TGTGCCAGCAGCTTAGTGGGCCTGGGCACTGAAGCTTTCTTT. Protein product: CASSLVGLGTEAFF.

The chain has TRBV4-2 and TRBJ2-7, with 7 nucleotides matching TRBD2. The CDR3 is made up of 14 amino acids. V lost 3 bases to trimming and J lost 7 bases; unmatched junction nucleotides: 9. Per germline, CDR1 LGHNA and CDR2 YNFKEQ. The CDR3 protein is CASSHKSGEDEQYF. For the CDR3, the DNA is TGTGCCAGCAGCCATAAAAGCGGGGAGGATGAGCAGTACTTC.

The table lists this clone with a count of one. V is TRBV5-1 and J is TRBJ1-1; D is undetermined. CDR3 length equals 13 residues. V lost 3 bases, J lost 2 bases, and 8 bases lay in between. Germline V lookup: CDR1 SGHRS, CDR2 YFSETQ. The CDR3 loop reads CASSSQTNTEAFF. CDR3 DNA: TGCGCCAGCAGCTCCCAAACTAACACTGAAGCTTTCTTT.

This clone came up a few times. The chain recombines TRBV6-1 with TRBJ2-2; D call uncertain. This CDR3 is built from 12 residues. Between the trimmed V and J ends, which lost 3 bases and 5 bases, there was a span of 4 bases. Germline CDR1 and CDR2: MNHNS and SASEGT. The CDR3 loop is CASSDRTGELFF. DNA for the CDR3: TGTGCCAGCAGTGACAGGACCGGGGAGCTGTTTTTT.

The chain has TRBV18 and TRBJ2-7, with 9 bases lining up with TRBD1. Germline CDR1 is KGHSH and CDR2 is LQKENI. The CDR3 spans 16 residues. The ends lost 3 bases at V and 2 bases at J; junction bases unmatched: 8. CDR3 amino acids: CASSPRQGETTYEQYF. CDR3 DNA sequence: TGTGCCAGCTCACCTAGACAGGGGGAAACTACCTACGAGCAGTACTTC.

The table lists this clone with a count of one. This chain connects TRBV5-1 to TRBJ2-7; 7 bases match TRBD1. This CDR3 has 14 amino acids. V shed 3 bases, J shed 3 bases, and the junction held 6 bases outside the gene matches. From germline, CDR1 is SGHRS and CDR2 YFSETQ. The CDR3 here is CASSSGGRDYEQYF. The CDR3 region has the DNA TGCGCCAGCAGCTCAGGGGGAAGAGACTACGAGCAGTACTTC.

For the CDR3, the DNA is TGTGCCAGCAGCTTAGCGACTAGCGGGGGACGCTACGAGCAGTACTTC. Amino acid sequence: CASSLATSGGRYEQYF. V usage is TRBV7-2 and J usage is TRBJ2-7; 12 bases map to TRBD2. The CDR3 is made up of 16 amino acids. Germline lookup yields CDR1 SGHTA and CDR2 FQGNSA. The V and J ends lost 0 bases and 3 bases, in that order; junction bases with no gene match: 3. Together with reference TRBV7-2 and TRBJ2-7, the CDR3 gives the full variable domain: GAGVSQSPSNKVTEKGKDVELRCDPISGHTALYWYRQSLGQGLEFLIYFQGNSAPDKSGLPSDRFSAERTGGSVSTLTIQRTQQEDSAVYLCASSLATSGGRYEQYFGPGTRLTVT.

This clone was found a few times. The chain combines TRBV10-3 with TRBJ1-5; D is unclear. Germline CDR1 ENHRY, CDR2 SYGVKD. There are 13 residues in the CDR3. Between the trimmed V and J ends, which lost 2 bases and 6 bases, there was a span of 8 bases. The CDR3 reads CAISEEGVQPQHF. The CDR3, as DNA: TGTGCCATCAGTGAGGAGGGAGTTCAGCCCCAGCATTTT.

Only one count was recorded for this clone. The genes are TRBV5-4 and TRBJ1-3; 7 bases agree with TRBD1. Germline assignment: CDR1 SGHNT and CDR2 YYREEE (reference sequence). This CDR3 is 15 amino acids long. With V trimmed by 4 bases and J by 0 bases, 4 bases remained unmatched. CDR3 DNA: TGTGCCAGCAGCATCGACAGGGCCTCTGGAAACACCATATATTTT. Translated: CASSIDRASGNTIYF.

The genes are TRBV29-1 and TRBJ1-5; D is unresolved. The CDR3 has 13 residues. V lost 5 bases to trimming and J lost 2 bases, with 10 bases between them. From germline, CDR1 is SQVTM and CDR2 ANQGSEA. The CDR3 spells CSVLWEGNQPQHF. CDR3 nucleotide sequence: TGCAGCGTTCTGTGGGAGGGCAATCAGCCCCAGCATTTT.

The V call is TRBV15, the J call TRBJ2-4; 8 nucleotides align to TRBD1. The CDR3 consists of 13 residues. Per germline, CDR1 LNHNV and CDR2 YYDKDF (reference sequence). Losses at the gene ends were 4 bases for V and 8 bases for J; bases not matched to a gene: 4. The CDR3 nucleotides read TGTGCCACCAGCACAGGGGGCTCTGACATTCAGTACTTC. It encodes CATSTGGSDIQYF.

CDR3 DNA: TGTGCCAGCAGTCGGGACAGGGAGGGCACTGAAGCTTTCTTT. It encodes CASSRDREGTEAFF. V gene TRBV6-4 combines with J gene TRBJ1-1; 9 bases match TRBD1. The CDR3 runs to 14 residues. J was trimmed by 4 bases and V by 5 bases; bases with no gene match: 5. CDR1 is MRHNA, CDR2 SNTAGT, per germline.

The rearrangement links TRBV13 to TRBJ2-3, with D unresolved. CDR1 is PRHDT and CDR2 is FYEKMQ in the germline V gene (reference sequence). Trimming removed 3 bases at V and 1 base at J, with 5 bases between. The CDR3 extends over 13 amino acids. The chain's CDR3 is CASSFRGTDTQYF. The CDR3 DNA reads as TGTGCCAGCAGCTTCCGGGGCACAGATACGCAGTATTTT.

The chain couples TRBV30 to TRBJ1-1, with a tentative D call TRBD1 (6 bases). The V gene's germline CDR1 is GTSNPN and CDR2 SVGIG (reference sequence). The V gene lost 4 bases and the J gene lost 9 bases, with 18 bases spanning the gap. The CDR3 has 13 amino acids. The CDR3 protein is CAWIKRQETKAFF. The CDR3 DNA follows: TGTGCCTGGATAAAACGACAGGAAACTAAAGCTTTCTTT.

The chain combines TRBV9 with TRBJ1-1; 8 bases line up with TRBD1. The CDR3 is made up of 15 amino acids. Germline values: CDR1 SGDLS, CDR2 YYNGEE. V lost 0 bases, J lost 3 bases, and 4 bases stayed unmatched. CDR3 nucleotide sequence: TGTGCCAGCAGCGTAGCTCAGGACAGGGACACTGAAGCTTTCTTT. Translation: CASSVAQDRDTEAFF.

This chain links TRBV4-3 with TRBJ1-4, with 10 bases that match TRBD1. CDR1 is LGHNA, CDR2 YSLEER, per germline. The CDR3 contains 14 residues. The junction had 2 bases not matched to a gene; V was cut back by 4 bases and J by 6 bases. Here the CDR3 DNA reads TGCGCCAGCAGCCCGGGACAGGGGTATGAAAAACTGTTTTTT. Its translation: CASSPGQGYEKLFF.

In its sample, this clone was seen once. The rearrangement joins TRBV12-5 to TRBJ1-3, with D maybe TRBD1 (5 bases). Per germline, CDR1 LGHNT and CDR2 FRNRAP. Trimming took off 4 bases at V and 3 bases at J, with 16 bases between the two ends. This CDR3 has 16 residues. CDR3 sequence (DNA): TGTGCTAGTGGTTCCCCCCCGCGAAGGGGTGGAAACACCATATATTTT. It encodes CASGSPPRRGGNTIYF.

The rearrangement links TRBV7-9 to TRBJ1-1; 9 positions match TRBD1. The CDR3 covers 15 residues. With 4 bases clipped from V and 3 bases from J, the junction kept 6 bases outside the gene matches. Germline-derived CDR1 and CDR2 are SEHNR and FQNEAQ (reference sequence). This CDR3 is CASSSTGGRDTEAFF. CDR3 bases: TGTGCCAGCAGCTCTACAGGGGGCAGAGACACTGAAGCTTTCTTT. The full variable domain, rest sourced from reference TRBV7-9 and TRBJ1-1, is DTGVSQNPRHKITKRGQNVTFRCDPISEHNRLYWYRQTLGQGPEFLTYFQNEAQLEKSRLLSDRFSAERPKGSFSTLEIQRTEQGDSAMYLCASSSTGGRDTEAFFGQGTRLTVV.

This chain links TRBV7-2 with TRBJ1-4, with D hard to call. The ends were cut back, 3 bases at V and 7 bases at J, with 18 bases in the middle. This CDR3 is built from 16 residues. Germline V gene lookup returns CDR1 SGHTA and CDR2 FQGNSA. The CDR3 loop is CASSFTPAGEGEKLFF. As DNA, the CDR3 is TGTGCCAGCAGCTTTACGCCGGCAGGCGAAGGTGAAAAACTGTTTTTT. Variable domain in full (rest from reference TRBV7-2 and TRBJ1-4): GAGVSQSPSNKVTEKGKDVELRCDPISGHTALYWYRQSLGQGLEFLIYFQGNSAPDKSGLPSDRFSAERTGGSVSTLTIQRTQQEDSAVYLCASSFTPAGEGEKLFFGSGTQLSVL.

The chain employs TRBV5-4 and TRBJ2-1, with 13 bases aligning to TRBD2. V trimming: 4 bases; J trimming: 0 bases; junction bases outside the gene matches: 13. The CDR3 is made up of 20 amino acids. In germline, CDR1 is SGHNT, CDR2 YYREEE (reference sequence). CDR3 region: CASSMGGLAGALPSYNEQFF. CDR3 DNA sequence: TGTGCCAGCAGCATGGGAGGACTAGCGGGGGCACTTCCCTCCTACAATGAGCAGTTCTTC.

This rearrangement joins TRBV25-1 to TRBJ2-2, with a possible D match to TRBD1 (6 bases). The CDR3 has 14 residues. In germline, CDR1 is MGHDK, CDR2 SYGVNS. V was shortened by 3 bases and J by 4 bases, with 9 bases between the two germline ends. Here the CDR3 DNA reads TGTGCCAGCAGTGAGGACAGACTCACCGGGGAGCTGTTTTTT. This gives the protein CASSEDRLTGELFF.

The chain is built from TRBV2 and TRBJ2-3; TRBD2 matches at 9 bases. V dropped 7 bases and J dropped 7; count of bases not matched to a gene: 6. This CDR3 has 13 residues. Germline V gene lookup returns CDR1 SNHLY and CDR2 FYNNEI. In nucleotides, the CDR3 is TGTGCCAGCATCAAAGCGGGGGGTTATACGCAGTATTTT. Translating gives CASIKAGGYTQYF.

The V and J genes are TRBV5-1 and TRBJ2-7; TRBD1 is a possible D gene (5 bases). Trimming took 4 bases from V and 5 from J, leaving 10 bases between them. The germline gives CDR1 SGHRS, CDR2 YFSETQ. The CDR3 runs 12 residues. CDR3 bases: TGCGCCAGCAGCAGGGGCTTCGACGAGCAGTACTTC. It translates to CASSRGFDEQYF. The whole variable domain, remainder taken from reference TRBV5-1 and TRBJ2-7, is KAGVTQTPRYLIKTRGQQVTLSCSPISGHRSVSWYQQTPGQGLQFLFEYFSETQRNKGNFPGRFSGRQFSNSRSEMNVSTLELGDSALYLCASSRGFDEQYFGPGTRLTVT.